These T cell receptor beta chains were read from a single sample in a study of T-cell reconstitution after alpha-beta-depleted transplantation in children. TCRdb fed the PCR reads into MiXCR, producing one record per CDR3 protein. The sample lists over 400,000 distinct CDR3 sequences, around 46% occurring once. The material sequenced was PBMCs, taken before TCRalphabeta/CD19-depleted stem cell transplant. The receptor source for this set is a girl aged 2 to 9 with aplastic anemia, due to receive a stem cell transplant. Both conserved end residues are trimmed from each CDR3. Some rows mark clone size as missing; the rest say once, few, many or name a class of expanded clone.

v_gene: TRBV5-1
j_gene: TRBJ1-1
abundance: many
CDR3aa: ASRLGLNTEAF

v_gene: TRBV18
j_gene: TRBJ1-1
abundance: few
CDR3aa: ASSRQGPNTEAF

v_gene: TRBV7-9
j_gene: TRBJ1-1
abundance: few
CDR3aa: ASSLEGLSGGAF

v_gene: TRBV20-1
j_gene: TRBJ1-1
abundance: NA
CDR3aa: SVTKGNTEAF

v_gene: TRBV28
j_gene: TRBJ1-6
abundance: NA
CDR3aa: ASSIPRRKYNSPLH

v_gene: TRBV29-1
j_gene: TRBJ2-1
abundance: NA
CDR3aa: SVRLAGVIYNEQF

v_gene: TRBV30
j_gene: TRBJ1-1
abundance: NA
CDR3aa: AWTQGSGEAF

v_gene: TRBV7-6
j_gene: TRBJ2-1
abundance: once
CDR3aa: ASSSTGSPKAGEQF

v_gene: TRBV7-9
j_gene: TRBJ2-2
abundance: NA
CDR3aa: ASSLASMNTGELF

v_gene: TRBV2
j_gene: TRBJ2-5
abundance: NA
CDR3aa: ASREVGPEETQY

v_gene: TRBV6-1
j_gene: TRBJ2-1
abundance: few
CDR3aa: ASREQGAGANEQF

v_gene: TRBV4-2
j_gene: TRBJ2-5
abundance: few
CDR3aa: ASSPLRRGGETQY

v_gene: TRBV5-6
j_gene: TRBJ2-5
abundance: NA
CDR3aa: ASSLAGTTQY

v_gene: TRBV3-1
j_gene: TRBJ2-7
abundance: NA
CDR3aa: ASSQAFDIYEQY

v_gene: TRBV24-1
j_gene: TRBJ2-1
abundance: NA
CDR3aa: ATGDSGDYNEQF

v_gene: TRBV10-3
j_gene: TRBJ2-1
abundance: NA
CDR3aa: AISESQGGNEQF

v_gene: TRBV20-1
j_gene: TRBJ2-1
abundance: few
CDR3aa: SASQGPSYNEQF

v_gene: TRBV7-8
j_gene: TRBJ2-7
abundance: many
CDR3aa: ASSLGAGGSEQY

v_gene: TRBV29-1
j_gene: TRBJ2-5
abundance: NA
CDR3aa: SVEGGKRQETQY

v_gene: TRBV4-1
j_gene: TRBJ2-7
abundance: many
CDR3aa: ASSQDWISQAGGAYEQY

v_gene: TRBV29-1
j_gene: TRBJ1-5
abundance: NA
CDR3aa: SVLGRGGQPQH

v_gene: TRBV6-1
j_gene: TRBJ2-4
abundance: many
CDR3aa: ASSDRTLAKNIQY

v_gene: TRBV12-3/TRBV12-4
j_gene: TRBJ2-1
abundance: NA
CDR3aa: ASSLASAYNEQF

v_gene: TRBV29-1
j_gene: TRBJ2-3
abundance: few
CDR3aa: SVVDRADTQY

v_gene: TRBV7-2
j_gene: TRBJ2-1
abundance: many
CDR3aa: ASSLALGPDNEQF

v_gene: TRBV29-1
j_gene: TRBJ2-1
abundance: NA
CDR3aa: SVARHPGDEQF

v_gene: TRBV29-1
j_gene: TRBJ2-5
abundance: NA
CDR3aa: SGNTGSETQY

v_gene: TRBV20-1
j_gene: TRBJ2-3
abundance: NA
CDR3aa: SARGTSNTDTQY

v_gene: TRBV2
j_gene: TRBJ2-7
abundance: many
CDR3aa: ASSLQGMYYEQY

v_gene: TRBV12-3/TRBV12-4
j_gene: TRBJ2-6
abundance: few
CDR3aa: ASSDATRGLPYSGANVLT

v_gene: TRBV10-2
j_gene: TRBJ1-3
abundance: NA
CDR3aa: ASGTGTTGNTIY

v_gene: TRBV20-1
j_gene: TRBJ2-1
abundance: NA
CDR3aa: SARDGGLASDEQF

v_gene: TRBV9
j_gene: TRBJ2-7
abundance: many
CDR3aa: ASSPDSAYEQY

v_gene: TRBV11-1
j_gene: TRBJ2-3
abundance: NA
CDR3aa: ASSYPRRSRGGADTQY

v_gene: TRBV29-1
j_gene: TRBJ2-1
abundance: many
CDR3aa: SGDGGLARNEQF

v_gene: TRBV7-9
j_gene: TRBJ2-2
abundance: NA
CDR3aa: ASSFWERPGELF

v_gene: TRBV12-3/TRBV12-4
j_gene: TRBJ2-1
abundance: NA
CDR3aa: ASRGQASSYNEQF

v_gene: TRBV12-3/TRBV12-4
j_gene: TRBJ2-1
abundance: many
CDR3aa: ASSLTSGSKWF